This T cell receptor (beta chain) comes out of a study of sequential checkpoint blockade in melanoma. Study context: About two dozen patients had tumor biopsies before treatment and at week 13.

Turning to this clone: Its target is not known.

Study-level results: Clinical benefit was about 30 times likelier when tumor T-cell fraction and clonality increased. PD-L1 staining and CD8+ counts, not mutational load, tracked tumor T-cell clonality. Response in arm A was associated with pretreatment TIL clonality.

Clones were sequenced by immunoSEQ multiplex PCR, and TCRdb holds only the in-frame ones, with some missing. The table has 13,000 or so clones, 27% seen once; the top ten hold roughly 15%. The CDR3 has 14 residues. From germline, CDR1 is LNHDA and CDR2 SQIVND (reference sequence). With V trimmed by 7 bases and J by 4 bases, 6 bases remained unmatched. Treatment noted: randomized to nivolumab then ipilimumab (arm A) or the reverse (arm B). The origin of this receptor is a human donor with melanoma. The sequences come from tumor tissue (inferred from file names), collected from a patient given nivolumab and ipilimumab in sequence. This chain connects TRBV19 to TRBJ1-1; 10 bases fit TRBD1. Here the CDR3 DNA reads TGTGCCAGTAACCCGGGACAGGGGAGCACTGAAGCTTTCTTT. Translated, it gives CASNPGQGSTEAFF.